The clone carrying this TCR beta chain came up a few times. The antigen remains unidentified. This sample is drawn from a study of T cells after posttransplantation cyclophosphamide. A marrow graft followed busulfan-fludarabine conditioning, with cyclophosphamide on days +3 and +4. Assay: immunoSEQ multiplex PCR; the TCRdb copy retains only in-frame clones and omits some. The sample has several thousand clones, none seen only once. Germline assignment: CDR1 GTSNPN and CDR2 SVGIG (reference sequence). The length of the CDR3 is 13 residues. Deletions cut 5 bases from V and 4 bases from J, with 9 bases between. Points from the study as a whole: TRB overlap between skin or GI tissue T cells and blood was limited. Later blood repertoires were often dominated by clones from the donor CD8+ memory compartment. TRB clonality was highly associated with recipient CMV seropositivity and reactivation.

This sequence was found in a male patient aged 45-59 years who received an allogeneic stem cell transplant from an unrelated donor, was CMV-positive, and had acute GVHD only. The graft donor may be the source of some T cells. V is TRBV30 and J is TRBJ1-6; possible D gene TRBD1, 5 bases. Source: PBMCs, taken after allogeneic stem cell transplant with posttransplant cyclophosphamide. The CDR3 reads CAWQGHYNSPLHF. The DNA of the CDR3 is TGTGCCTGGCAGGGCCATTATAATTCACCCCTCCACTTT.